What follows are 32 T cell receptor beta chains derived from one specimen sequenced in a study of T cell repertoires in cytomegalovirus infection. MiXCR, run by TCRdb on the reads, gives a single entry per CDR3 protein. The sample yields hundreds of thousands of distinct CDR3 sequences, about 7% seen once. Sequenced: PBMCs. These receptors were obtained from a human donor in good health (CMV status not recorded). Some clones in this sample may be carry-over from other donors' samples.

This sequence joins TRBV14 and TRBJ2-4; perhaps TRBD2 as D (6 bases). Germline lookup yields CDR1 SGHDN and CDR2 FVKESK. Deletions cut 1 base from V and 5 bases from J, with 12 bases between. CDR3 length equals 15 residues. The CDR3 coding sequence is TGTGCCAGCAGCCAAGCGCGGGGTCCTCAAAACATTCAGTACTTC. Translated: CASSQARGPQNIQYF.

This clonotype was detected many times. The CDR3 region is CASSIGEGILQPQHF. In DNA, the CDR3 is TGTGCCAGTAGTATTGGGGAGGGGATTCTTCAGCCCCAGCATTTT. The rearrangement uses TRBV19 and TRBJ1-5; a possible D gene is TRBD1 (5 bases). Looked up from germline, CDR1 is LNHDA and CDR2 is SQIVND (reference sequence). The CDR3 is 15 amino acids. V lost 3 bases and J lost 6, with 15 bases in between.

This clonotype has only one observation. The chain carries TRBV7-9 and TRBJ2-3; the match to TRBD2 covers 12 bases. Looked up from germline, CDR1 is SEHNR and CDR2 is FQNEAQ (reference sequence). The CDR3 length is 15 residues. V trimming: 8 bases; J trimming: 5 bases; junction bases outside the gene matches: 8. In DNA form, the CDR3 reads TGTGCCAGCTTACCACTAGCGGGGGGTATAGATACGCAGTATTTT. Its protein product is CASLPLAGGIDTQYF.

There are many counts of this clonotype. The CDR3 loop is CASSLTGLTYWTEQYF. DNA of the CDR3: TGTGCCAGCAGCCTGACAGGGCTTACCTATTGGACCGAGCAGTACTTC. V and J are TRBV5-4 and TRBJ2-7; 7 bases fit TRBD1. V lost 4 bases to trimming and J lost 6 bases; unmatched junction nucleotides: 16. The germline V gene encodes CDR1 SGHNT and CDR2 YYREEE (reference sequence). The CDR3 spans 16 residues.

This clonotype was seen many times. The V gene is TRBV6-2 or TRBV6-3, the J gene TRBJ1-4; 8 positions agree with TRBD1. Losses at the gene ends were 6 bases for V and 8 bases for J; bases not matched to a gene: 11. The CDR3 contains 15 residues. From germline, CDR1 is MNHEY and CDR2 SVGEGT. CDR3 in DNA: TGTGCCAGCAGGACGCTCGGACAGGGCTCGGAAAAACTGTTTTTT. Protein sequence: CASRTLGQGSEKLFF.

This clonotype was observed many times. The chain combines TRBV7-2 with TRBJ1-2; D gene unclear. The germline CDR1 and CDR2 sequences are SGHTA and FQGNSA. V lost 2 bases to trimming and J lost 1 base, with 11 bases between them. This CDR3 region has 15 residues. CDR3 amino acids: CASSLPGGINYGYTF. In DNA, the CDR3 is TGTGCCAGCAGCTTACCGGGAGGTATTAACTATGGCTACACCTTC. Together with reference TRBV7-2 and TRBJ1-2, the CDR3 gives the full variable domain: GAGVSQSPSNKVTEKGKDVELRCDPISGHTALYWYRQSLGQGLEFLIYFQGNSAPDKSGLPSDRFSAERTGGSVSTLTIQRTQQEDSAVYLCASSLPGGINYGYTFGSGTRLTVV.

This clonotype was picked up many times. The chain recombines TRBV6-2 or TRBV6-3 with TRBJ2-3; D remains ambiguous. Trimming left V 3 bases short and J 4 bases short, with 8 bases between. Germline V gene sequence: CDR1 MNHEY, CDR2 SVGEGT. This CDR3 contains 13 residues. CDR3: CASSYISSDTQYF. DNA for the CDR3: TGTGCCAGCAGTTATATTAGCTCAGATACGCAGTATTTT.

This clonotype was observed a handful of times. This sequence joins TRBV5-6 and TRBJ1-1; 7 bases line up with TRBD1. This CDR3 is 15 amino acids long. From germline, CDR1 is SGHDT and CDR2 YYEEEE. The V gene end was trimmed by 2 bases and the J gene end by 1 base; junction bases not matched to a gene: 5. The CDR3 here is CASSFWDRENTEAFF. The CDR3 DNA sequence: TGTGCCAGCAGCTTTTGGGACAGAGAGAACACTGAAGCTTTCTTT.

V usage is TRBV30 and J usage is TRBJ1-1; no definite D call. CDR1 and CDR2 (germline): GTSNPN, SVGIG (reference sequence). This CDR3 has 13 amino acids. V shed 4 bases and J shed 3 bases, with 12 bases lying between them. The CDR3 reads CAWTRGGHTEAFF. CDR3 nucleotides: TGTGCCTGGACAAGAGGAGGCCACACTGAAGCTTTCTTT.

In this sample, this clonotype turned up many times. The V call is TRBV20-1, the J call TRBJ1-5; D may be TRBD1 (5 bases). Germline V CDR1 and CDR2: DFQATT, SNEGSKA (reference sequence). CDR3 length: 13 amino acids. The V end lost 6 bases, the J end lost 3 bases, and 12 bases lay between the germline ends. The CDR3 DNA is TGCAGTGCCAGGAGGGGATTCAATCAGCCCCAGCATTTT. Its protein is CSARRGFNQPQHF.

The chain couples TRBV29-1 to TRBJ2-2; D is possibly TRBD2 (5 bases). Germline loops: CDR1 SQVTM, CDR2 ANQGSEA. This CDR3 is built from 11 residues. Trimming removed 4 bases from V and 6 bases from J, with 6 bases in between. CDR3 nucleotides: TGCAGCGTTGTGAGGGCCGGGGAGCTGTTTTTT. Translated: CSVVRAGELFF.

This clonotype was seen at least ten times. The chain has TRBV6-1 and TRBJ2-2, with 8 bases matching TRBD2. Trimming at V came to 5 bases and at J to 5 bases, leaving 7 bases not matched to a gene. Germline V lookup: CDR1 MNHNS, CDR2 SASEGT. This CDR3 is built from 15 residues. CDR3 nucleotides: TGTGCCAGCAGTTTCCGGGAGGGAGGGACCGGGGAGCTGTTTTTT. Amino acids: CASSFREGGTGELFF.

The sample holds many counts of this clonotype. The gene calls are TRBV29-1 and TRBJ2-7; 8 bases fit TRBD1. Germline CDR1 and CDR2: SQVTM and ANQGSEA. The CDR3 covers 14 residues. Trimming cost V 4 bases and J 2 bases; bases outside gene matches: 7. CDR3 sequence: CSVVVRGQTYEQYF. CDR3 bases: TGCAGCGTTGTTGTCAGGGGGCAAACCTACGAGCAGTACTTC.

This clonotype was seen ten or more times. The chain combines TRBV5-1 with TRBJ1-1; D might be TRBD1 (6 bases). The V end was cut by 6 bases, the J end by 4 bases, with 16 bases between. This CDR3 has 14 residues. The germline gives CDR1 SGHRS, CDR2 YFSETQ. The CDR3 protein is CASKREGGRTEAFF. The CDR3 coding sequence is TGCGCCAGCAAAAGGGAAGGGGGACGCACTGAAGCTTTCTTT.

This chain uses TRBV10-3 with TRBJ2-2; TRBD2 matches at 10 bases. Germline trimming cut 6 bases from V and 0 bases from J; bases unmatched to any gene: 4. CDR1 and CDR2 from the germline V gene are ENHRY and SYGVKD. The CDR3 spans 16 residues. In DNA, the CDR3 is TGTGCCATCAGGAATAGCGGGGGGTCGAACACCGGGGAGCTGTTTTTT. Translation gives CAIRNSGGSNTGELFF.

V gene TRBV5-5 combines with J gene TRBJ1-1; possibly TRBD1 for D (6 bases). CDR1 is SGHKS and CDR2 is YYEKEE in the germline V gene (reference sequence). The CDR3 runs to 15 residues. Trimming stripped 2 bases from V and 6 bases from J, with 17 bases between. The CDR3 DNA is TGTGCCAGCAGCTTCGCCCGGGGGCAGGAGGCTGAAGCTTTCTTT. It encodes CASSFARGQEAEAFF.

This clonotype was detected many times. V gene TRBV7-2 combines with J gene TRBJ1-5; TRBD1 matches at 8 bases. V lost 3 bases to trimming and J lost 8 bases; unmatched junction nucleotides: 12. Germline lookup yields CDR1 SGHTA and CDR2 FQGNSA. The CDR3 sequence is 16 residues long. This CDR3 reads CASSFSARTGKEPQHF. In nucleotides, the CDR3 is TGTGCCAGCAGCTTTTCGGCCCGGACAGGGAAAGAGCCCCAGCATTTT.

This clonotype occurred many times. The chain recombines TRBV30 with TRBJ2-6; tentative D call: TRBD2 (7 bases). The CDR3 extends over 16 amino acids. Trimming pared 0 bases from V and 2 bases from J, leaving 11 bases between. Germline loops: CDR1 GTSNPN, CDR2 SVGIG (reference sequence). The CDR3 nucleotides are TGTGCCTGGAGTGTAGGGGGGGCCCCTGGGGCCAACGTCCTGACTTTC. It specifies CAWSVGGAPGANVLTF.

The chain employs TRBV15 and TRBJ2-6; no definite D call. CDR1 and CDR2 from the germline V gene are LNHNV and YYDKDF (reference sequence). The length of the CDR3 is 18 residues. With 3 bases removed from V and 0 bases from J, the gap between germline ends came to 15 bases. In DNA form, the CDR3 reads TGTGCCACCAGCAGTCCCCGATCGTCGACCTCTGGGGCCAACGTCCTGACTTTC. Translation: CATSSPRSSTSGANVLTF.

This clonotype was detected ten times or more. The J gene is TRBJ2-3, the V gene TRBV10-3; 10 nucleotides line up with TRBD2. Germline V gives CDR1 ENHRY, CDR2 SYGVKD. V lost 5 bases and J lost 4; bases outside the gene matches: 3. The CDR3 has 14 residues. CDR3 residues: CAISSGGASDTQYF. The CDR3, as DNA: TGTGCCATCAGTAGCGGGGGGGCCTCAGATACGCAGTATTTT.

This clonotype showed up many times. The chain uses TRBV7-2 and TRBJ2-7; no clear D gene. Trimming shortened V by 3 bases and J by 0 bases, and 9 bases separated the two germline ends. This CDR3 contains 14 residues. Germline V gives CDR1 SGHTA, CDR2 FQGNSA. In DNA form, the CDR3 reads TGTGCCAGCAGCTTTGACCGATACTCCTACGAGCAGTACTTC. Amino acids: CASSFDRYSYEQYF.

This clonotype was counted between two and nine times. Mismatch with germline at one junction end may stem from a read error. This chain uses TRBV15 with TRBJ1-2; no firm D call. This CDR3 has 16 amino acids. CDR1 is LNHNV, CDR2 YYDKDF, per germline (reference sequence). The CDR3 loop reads CATSGEDLDGNYGYTF. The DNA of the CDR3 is TGTGCCACCAGCGGAGAGGATCTCGACGGAAACTATGGCTACACCTTC.

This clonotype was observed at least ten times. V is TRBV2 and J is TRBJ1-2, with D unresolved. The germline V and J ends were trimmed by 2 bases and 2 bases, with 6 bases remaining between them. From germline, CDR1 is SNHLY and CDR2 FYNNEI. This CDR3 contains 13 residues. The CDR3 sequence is CASSEQPNYGYTF. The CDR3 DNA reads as TGTGCCAGCAGTGAACAACCCAACTATGGCTACACCTTC.

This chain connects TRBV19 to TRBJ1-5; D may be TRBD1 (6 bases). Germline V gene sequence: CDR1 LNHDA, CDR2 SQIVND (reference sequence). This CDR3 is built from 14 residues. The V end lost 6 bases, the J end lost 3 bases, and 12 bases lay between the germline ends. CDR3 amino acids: CASSPGHLNQPQHF. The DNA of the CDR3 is TGTGCCAGTAGCCCGGGACATCTCAATCAGCCCCAGCATTTT.

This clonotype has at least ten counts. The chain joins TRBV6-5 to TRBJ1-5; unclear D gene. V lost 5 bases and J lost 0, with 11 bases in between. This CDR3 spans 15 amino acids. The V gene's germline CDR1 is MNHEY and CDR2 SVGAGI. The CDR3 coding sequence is TGTGCCAGCAGTATAGGGCCGTATAGCAATCAGCCCCAGCATTTT. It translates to CASSIGPYSNQPQHF.

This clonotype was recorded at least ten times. The CDR3 region is CASRRTANGGTEAFF. In DNA, the CDR3 is TGTGCCAGCAGAAGGACAGCGAACGGGGGCACTGAAGCTTTCTTT. V and J are TRBV28 and TRBJ1-1; D perhaps matches TRBD1 (6 bases). This CDR3 is 15 amino acids long. V was pared by 6 bases and J by 4 bases, with 18 bases between. In germline, CDR1 is MDHEN, CDR2 SYDVKM.

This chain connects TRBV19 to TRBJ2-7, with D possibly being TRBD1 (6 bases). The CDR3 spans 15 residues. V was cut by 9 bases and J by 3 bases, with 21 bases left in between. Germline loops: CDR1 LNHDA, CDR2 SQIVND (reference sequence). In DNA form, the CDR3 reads TGTGCCAGAACCACGTCGACAGGAAGAAACTACGAGCAGTACTTC. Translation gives CARTTSTGRNYEQYF.

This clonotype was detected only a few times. The CDR3 sequence: CASSTVQQSYNEQFF. The CDR3 nucleotides are TGTGCCAGCAGCACGGTCCAGCAGTCCTACAATGAGCAGTTCTTC. This rearrangement joins TRBV14 to TRBJ2-1, with D unresolved. Trimming stripped 5 bases from V and 1 base from J, with 12 bases between. Per germline, CDR1 SGHDN and CDR2 FVKESK. This CDR3 is 15 amino acids long.

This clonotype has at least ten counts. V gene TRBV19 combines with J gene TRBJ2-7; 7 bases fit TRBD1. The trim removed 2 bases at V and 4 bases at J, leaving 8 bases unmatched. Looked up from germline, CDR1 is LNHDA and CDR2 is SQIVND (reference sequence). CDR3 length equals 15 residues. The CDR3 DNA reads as TGTGCCAGTAGTATAAAGGGGACAGATCGGTACGAGCAGTACTTC. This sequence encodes CASSIKGTDRYEQYF.

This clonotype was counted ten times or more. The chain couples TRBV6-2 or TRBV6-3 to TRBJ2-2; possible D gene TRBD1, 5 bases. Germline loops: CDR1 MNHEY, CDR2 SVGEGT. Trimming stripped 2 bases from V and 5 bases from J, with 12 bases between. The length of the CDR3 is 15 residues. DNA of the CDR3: TGTGCCAGCAGTTACCGTGGACAATCTACCGGGGAGCTGTTTTTT. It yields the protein CASSYRGQSTGELFF.

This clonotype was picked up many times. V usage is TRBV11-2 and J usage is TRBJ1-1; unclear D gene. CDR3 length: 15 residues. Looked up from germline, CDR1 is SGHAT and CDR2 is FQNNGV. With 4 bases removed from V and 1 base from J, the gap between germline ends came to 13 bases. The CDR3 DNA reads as TGTGCCAGCAGCTCCCTAGGCGGCGGGAACACTGAAGCTTTCTTT. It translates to CASSSLGGGNTEAFF.

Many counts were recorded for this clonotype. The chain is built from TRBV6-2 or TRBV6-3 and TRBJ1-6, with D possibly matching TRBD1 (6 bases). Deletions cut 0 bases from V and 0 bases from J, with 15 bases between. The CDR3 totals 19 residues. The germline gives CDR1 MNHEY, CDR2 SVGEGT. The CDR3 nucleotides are TGTGCCAGCAGTTACTCGAAGCGAGGACAGAGCTCCTATAATTCACCCCTCCACTTT. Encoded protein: CASSYSKRGQSSYNSPLHF.